This is a list of T cell receptor beta chains from one sample in a study of T cell repertoires in cytomegalovirus infection. These receptors are not linked to any known antigen. Via MiXCR, TCRdb re-called the reads, giving one row per CDR3 protein. This table holds approximately 500,000 distinct CDR3 sequences, roughly a third found once. Sequenced material: cultured PBMCs, taken from culture after CMV antigen stimulation. These receptors came from a human donor in good health (CMV status not recorded). Some clones in this sample may be carry-over from other donors' samples. The CDR3 runs from the conserved cysteine through the conserved F or W. The D gene is left open where the match is weak. Only some rows state a clone size, as once, few, many or a class for expanded clones.

j_call | clone_size | v_call | d_call | cdr3_nt | cdr3_aa
TRBJ1-2 | - | TRBV29-1 | - | TGCAGCGTTGTCACTGGGATAGGAGGCTACACCTTC | CSVVTGIGGYTF
TRBJ1-5 | - | TRBV30 | - | TGTGCCTGGAGTCAGGACCCTCGGTATCAGCCCCAGCATTTT | CAWSQDPRYQPQHF
TRBJ1-1 | few | TRBV11-2 | - | TGTGCCAGCAGCTTAGGCAGAAGAGACACTGAAGCTTTCTTT | CASSLGRRDTEAFF
TRBJ2-2 | few | TRBV5-5 | TRBD2 | TGTGCCAGCAGCCCATCGGCTAGCGGATTAGTACTCACCGGGGAGCTGTTTTTT | CASSPSASGLVLTGELFF
TRBJ1-5 | - | TRBV6-1 | - | TGTGCCAGCAGTGAACTGGCAGGGAATCAGCCCCAGCATTTT | CASSELAGNQPQHF
TRBJ2-6 | few | TRBV4-1 | - | TGCGCCAGCAGCCAAGGTCCAGGGAGCCCCTCTGGGGCCAACGTCCTGACTTTC | CASSQGPGSPSGANVLTF
TRBJ1-5 | few | TRBV6-1 | - | TGTGCCAGCAGTGATAACCGCCTAAGCAATCAGCCCCAGCATTTT | CASSDNRLSNQPQHF
TRBJ2-7 | - | TRBV6-2/TRBV6-3 | - | TGTGCCAGCAGAAGAGGAGTGGATCCCTACGAGCAGTACTTC | CASRRGVDPYEQYF
TRBJ1-1 | - | TRBV10-3 | TRBD1 | TGTGCCATCATAGGGGGCGAGAACACTGAAGCTTTCTTT | CAIIGGENTEAFF
TRBJ2-7 | - | TRBV28 | - | TGTGCCAGCAGTTTAGATGCCCCAGGGGCCTACGAGCAGTACTTC | CASSLDAPGAYEQYF
TRBJ2-7 | few | TRBV4-1 | TRBD2 | TGTGCCAGCAGCCACGTTAGCGGGAGGAACTCCTACGAGCAGTACTTC | CASSHVSGRNSYEQYF
TRBJ1-4 | - | TRBV10-3 | TRBD1 | TGTGCCATCAGTGAGCCGCAGGGGGGACTGTTTTTT | CAISEPQGGLFF
TRBJ1-2 | - | TRBV2 | - | TGTGCCAGCAGTGAAGCTCTATCCGGAAGTACAGGGCGAGGCTACACCTTC | CASSEALSGSTGRGYTF
TRBJ1-4 | few | TRBV7-9 | - | TGTGCCAGCAGCTCCCCCCAGGCCTCCTATGAAAAACTGTTTTTT | CASSSPQASYEKLFF
TRBJ2-1 | - | TRBV27 | TRBD2 | TGTGCCAGCAGTTTGTTCGGGAGGGCCTTTGAGCAGTTCTTC | CASSLFGRAFEQFF
TRBJ2-3 | few | TRBV5-1 | - | TGCGCCAGCAGCTTGGCGGGTAGCCGTGAAGATACGCAGTATTTT | CASSLAGSREDTQYF
TRBJ2-3 | - | TRBV2 | - | TGTGCCAGCAGTGAAATTTTCGGAGATACGCAGTATTTT | CASSEIFGDTQYF
TRBJ2-1 | - | TRBV11-2 | TRBD1 | TGTGCCAGCAGCTTTTCAGGGGGCAATGAGCAGTTCTTC | CASSFSGGNEQFF
TRBJ1-4 | - | TRBV5-5 | - | TGTGCCAGCAGCAGTTCCAGGGAAGGTGAAAAACTGTTTTTT | CASSSSREGEKLFF
TRBJ2-2 | - | TRBV2 | - | TGTGCCAGCAGTGAATCGGGTTTCGGGGAGCTGTTTTTT | CASSESGFGELFF
TRBJ1-2 | - | TRBV12-3/TRBV12-4 | - | TGTGCCAGCAGTTTCAACAACCTCTATGGCTACACCTTC | CASSFNNLYGYTF
TRBJ2-1 | few | TRBV2 | TRBD1 | TGTGCCAGCAGCGGCGGGACAGGGTACTCCTACAATGAGCAGTTCTTC | CASSGGTGYSYNEQFF
TRBJ2-1 | - | TRBV10-3 | - | TGTGCCATCAGTGAAGCCCCCTACAATGAGCAGTTCTTC | CAISEAPYNEQFF
TRBJ1-3 | many | TRBV7-8 | - | TGTGCCAGCAGCCCCGGGAGAGGCAGTAACTCTGGAAACACCATATATTTT | CASSPGRGSNSGNTIYF
TRBJ2-3 | - | TRBV6-2/TRBV6-3 | TRBD2 | TGTGCCAGCAGTTACTCGAACCAGGGAGGGGCAGATACGCAGTATTTT | CASSYSNQGGADTQYF
TRBJ1-5 | - | TRBV20-1 | - | TGCAGTGCTAGAGATCCAGGTAGAACAGACGTCAATCAGCCCCAGCATTTT | CSARDPGRTDVNQPQHF
TRBJ2-1 | - | TRBV6-2/TRBV6-3 | TRBD2 | TGTGCCAGCAGTTCCCCAGCGGGAGAGGTGACAGGTGAGCAGTTCTTC | CASSSPAGEVTGEQFF
TRBJ1-2 | - | TRBV12-3/TRBV12-4 | - | TGTGCCAGCAGTTCGACCTGGTATGGCTACACCTTC | CASSSTWYGYTF
TRBJ2-5 | many | TRBV7-2 | - | TGTGCCAGCAGCTTAGGCCGAGGGAGCATAGAGACCCAGTACTTC | CASSLGRGSIETQYF
TRBJ2-1 | - | TRBV29-1 | TRBD2 | TGCAGCGTTGGGATGACTAGCGGGAGGGCGCGTGAGCAGTTCTTC | CSVGMTSGRAREQFF
TRBJ2-5 | once | TRBV12-3/TRBV12-4 | - | TGTGCCAGCAGCCCCAGCAGGCGACACCTCTACCAAGAGACCCAGTACTTC | CASSPSRRHLYQETQYF
TRBJ1-1 | - | TRBV2 | - | TGTGCCAGCAGGGATACCCCCTCCAACACTGAAGCTTTCTTT | CASRDTPSNTEAFF
TRBJ2-1 | - | TRBV6-6 | - | TGTGCCAGCAGGGCACTAGACAATGAGCAGTTCTTC | CASRALDNEQFF
TRBJ2-5 | many | TRBV7-9 | - | TGTGCCAGCAGCAAGACAGCACAAGAGACCCAGTACTTC | CASSKTAQETQYF
TRBJ2-1 | once | TRBV4-2 | - | TGTGCCAGCAGCCAAGATCGTACTTTACTGAGTGAGCAGTTCTTC | CASSQDRTLLSEQFF
TRBJ2-1 | few | TRBV12-3/TRBV12-4 | TRBD1 | TGTGCCAGCAGTCCCGCAGGGGGCAGGGGGCGCGGGAATGAGCAGTTCTTC | CASSPAGGRGRGNEQFF
TRBJ1-5 | few | TRBV25-1 | TRBD1 | TGTGCCAGCAGTGGGACAGGGGGGACTCAGCCCCAGCATTTT | CASSGTGGTQPQHF
TRBJ1-6 | - | TRBV7-9 | TRBD1 | TGTGCCAGCAGCACCGAACAGGGGAATTCACCCCTCCACTTT | CASSTEQGNSPLHF
TRBJ1-5 | - | TRBV19 | - | TGTGCCAGTAGTACTTTTACGGGGGCCTATATGGTTCAGCCCCAGCATTTT | CASSTFTGAYMVQPQHF
TRBJ1-1 | many | TRBV14 | - | TGTGCCAGCAGCCAGGCTTCTGACAGGATTGAAGCTTTCTTT | CASSQASDRIEAFF
TRBJ2-7 | - | TRBV27 | - | TGTGCCAGCAGCCTCCGTCCAACAGGATCCTCCTACGAGCAGTACTTC | CASSLRPTGSSYEQYF
TRBJ1-2 | - | TRBV30 | TRBD1 | TGTGCCTGGAGACCGTCCCTCAGACAGGGAGGTGGCTACACCTTC | CAWRPSLRQGGGYTF
TRBJ2-3 | - | TRBV28 | - | TGTGCCAGCAATCAACCGGGAATCAGCACAGATACGCAGTATTTT | CASNQPGISTDTQYF
TRBJ2-3 | - | TRBV9 | - | TGTGCCAGCAGCGTAGAGACTAGCACAGATACGCAGTATTTT | CASSVETSTDTQYF
TRBJ2-4 | few | TRBV18 | - | TGTGCCAGCTCACCGGGGAGGAATAACATTCAGTACTTC | CASSPGRNNIQYF
TRBJ2-5 | few | TRBV7-9 | - | TGTGCCAGCAGCGCCCAAGGGAGCCAGGAGACCCAGTACTTC | CASSAQGSQETQYF
TRBJ2-2 | few | TRBV7-9 | - | TGTGCCAGCAGGCAGAACACCGGGGAGCTGTTTTTT | CASRQNTGELFF
TRBJ1-5 | many | TRBV18 | - | TGTGCCAGCAGCCCCCTTGGGGATCAGCCCCAGCATTTT | CASSPLGDQPQHF
TRBJ2-1 | - | TRBV11-3 | TRBD2 | TGTGCCAGCAGCACATTCCTAGCGGGGGCTGAGCAGTTCTTC | CASSTFLAGAEQFF
TRBJ2-1 | many | TRBV7-2 | - | TGTGCCAGCAGCTTAGTGGACCTCGGTCGTGGTGAGCAGTTCTTC | CASSLVDLGRGEQFF
TRBJ2-1 | once | TRBV6-6 | - | TGTGCCAGCAGTTACCTGGGGCAGGGGAATTACAATGAGCAGTTCTTC | CASSYLGQGNYNEQFF